The rows below give T cell receptor beta chains drawn from one sample of a study of OX40 agonist ivuxolimab in advanced cancers. Repertoires were generated with immunoSEQ multiplex PCR, while TCRdb's copy carries only in-frame clones and drops some. The table lists roughly 73,000 clones, around 92% of them singletons. The material was CD4+ or CD8+ T cells sorted from blood, obtained in a trial of the OX40 agonist ivuxolimab. Receptor source: an adult with an advanced solid tumor such as melanoma, head and neck, liver or kidney cancer. Each CDR3 is given with its conserved first and last residue. D genes are given only for firm matches. The size field is filled for only some rows; it gives once, few, many or a size class.

V	J	D	size	CDR3	DNA
TRBV2	TRBJ2-1	TRBD2	once	CATAGGGEQFF	TGTGCCACCGCGGGAGGGGGTGAGCAGTTCTTC
TRBV30	TRBJ1-1	.	.	CAWSVGAGANTEAFF	TGTGCCTGGAGTGTAGGGGCAGGGGCCAACACTGAAGCTTTCTTT
TRBV29-1	TRBJ1-2	TRBD1	.	CSAAGQATNYGYTF	TGCAGCGCCGCCGGACAGGCTACTAACTATGGCTACACCTTC
TRBV5-5	TRBJ1-1	TRBD1	.	CASSLEGTGAGAFF	TGTGCCAGCAGCTTGGAAGGGACAGGCGCTGGGGCTTTCTTT
TRBV11-3	TRBJ1-1	.	.	CASSLERDTEAFF	TGTGCCAGCAGCTTGGAAAGGGACACTGAAGCTTTCTTT
TRBV4-1	TRBJ1-1	.	.	CASSQERKAFF	TGCGCCAGCAGCCAAGAGAGGAAAGCTTTCTTT
TRBV28	TRBJ1-1	TRBD1	.	CASRDRGGRGAFF	TGTGCCAGCAGAGACAGGGGGGGGAGAGGAGCTTTCTTT
TRBV29-1	TRBJ2-1	TRBD1	.	CSVRQGGNEQFF	TGCAGCGTGCGACAGGGTGGAAATGAGCAGTTCTTC
TRBV7-7	TRBJ2-1	TRBD1	.	CASSFQSTGSEQFF	TGTGCTAGCAGCTTTCAATCGACAGGGAGTGAGCAGTTCTTC
TRBV4-1	TRBJ2-3	.	.	CASSPARVLGTDTQYF	TGCGCCAGCAGCCCCGCCAGGGTATTAGGCACAGATACGCAGTATTTT
TRBV19	TRBJ2-2	TRBD2	.	CASRALAGVIGELFF	TGTGCCAGTAGAGCCCTAGCGGGGGTTATCGGGGAGCTGTTTTTT
TRBV27	TRBJ1-2	TRBD1	.	CASSFTTRGDGYTF	TGTGCCAGCAGTTTCACGACCAGGGGGGATGGCTACACCTTC
TRBV19	TRBJ1-1	.	few	CASKGVSTEAFF	TGTGCCAGTAAAGGGGTGAGCACTGAAGCTTTCTTT
TRBV6-5	TRBJ1-1	.	few	CASSVASGTEAFF	TGTGCCAGCAGTGTCGCAAGCGGCACTGAAGCTTTCTTT
TRBV10-3	TRBJ2-1	.	.	CAISESFQGNEQFF	TGTGCCATCAGTGAGTCGTTTCAGGGCAATGAGCAGTTCTTC
TRBV5-1	TRBJ2-7	.	once	CASSLGLDSYEQYF	TGCGCCAGCAGCTTGGGGCTAGATTCCTACGAGCAGTACTTC
TRBV2	TRBJ1-6	.	.	CASQTNSPLHF	TGTGCCAGTCAGACAAATTCACCCCTCCACTTT
TRBV6-5	TRBJ1-2	.	.	CASSPGPEYRYGYTF	TGTGCCAGCAGTCCCGGGCCAGAATATCGGTATGGCTACACCTTC
TRBV19	TRBJ1-2	.	.	CASSMRRRGLNAMGDYGYTF	TGTGCCAGTAGTATGAGGAGAAGGGGATTGAACGCTATGGGGGACTATGGCTACACCTTC
TRBV18	TRBJ1-1	.	few	CASSPRSGEGEAFF	TGTGCCAGCTCACCACGCTCGGGCGAAGGTGAAGCTTTCTTT
TRBV2	TRBJ1-2	.	.	CASIPRGTANYGYTF	TGTGCCAGCATTCCGAGGGGGACGGCTAACTATGGCTACACCTTC
TRBV11-2	TRBJ2-2	.	.	CASSLLAGELFF	TGTGCCAGCAGCTTGCTCGCCGGGGAGCTGTTTTTT
TRBV2	TRBJ1-1	TRBD1	few	CASSKDRDTEAFF	TGTGCCAGCAGTAAGGACAGGGACACTGAAGCTTTCTTT
TRBV5-1	TRBJ2-5	.	.	CASSLGYQAGLETQYF	TGCGCCAGCAGCTTGGGATATCAGGCCGGCCTCGAGACCCAGTACTTC
TRBV14	TRBJ2-7	.	.	CASSRVDSYEQYF	TGTGCCAGCAGCCGGGTCGACTCCTACGAGCAGTACTTC
TRBV6-5	TRBJ1-2	.	.	CASTTALGNYGYTF	TGTGCCAGCACAACCGCCCTCGGAAACTATGGCTACACCTTC
TRBV19	TRBJ1-5	.	few	CASSSTVGQPQHF	TGTGCCAGTAGTTCCACCGTGGGTCAGCCCCAGCATTTT
TRBV10-3	TRBJ2-1	TRBD2	.	CAISTPSGGAGNEQFF	TGTGCCATCAGTACCCCTAGCGGGGGGGCCGGTAATGAGCAGTTCTTC
TRBV5-4	TRBJ2-7	.	.	CASSLVQGLSYEQYF	TGTGCCAGCAGCTTGGTACAGGGCCTCTCCTACGAGCAGTACTTC
TRBV9	TRBJ2-1	.	.	CASSVAPLRDNEQFF	TGTGCCAGCAGCGTAGCTCCCCTACGGGACAATGAGCAGTTCTTC
TRBV14	TRBJ1-3	.	.	CASSQVGYKSSGNTIYF	TGTGCCAGCAGCCAAGTAGGATACAAGAGCTCTGGAAACACCATATATTTT
TRBV15	TRBJ2-6	.	.	CATSDPSGANVLTF	TGTGCCACCAGTGACCCCTCTGGGGCCAACGTCCTGACTTTC
TRBV7-8	TRBJ2-7	TRBD2	.	CASSPKRGPFTYEQYF	TGTGCCAGCAGCCCCAAGCGGGGGCCTTTTACCTACGAGCAGTACTTC
TRBV29-1	TRBJ1-6	TRBD1	.	CSPRTGVWNSPLHF	TGCAGCCCGAGGACAGGGGTTTGGAATTCACCCCTCCACTTT
TRBV2	TRBJ1-6	.	.	CASSKVSPLHF	TGTGCCAGCAGTAAAGTTTCACCCCTCCACTTT
TRBV5-1	TRBJ2-2	TRBD1	.	CASSTRTGTGELFF	TGCGCCAGCAGCACAAGGACAGGCACCGGGGAGCTGTTTTTT
TRBV29-1	TRBJ1-3	.	once	CSVEGTPDSGNTIYF	TGCAGCGTTGAAGGGACCCCTGACTCTGGAAACACCATATATTTT
TRBV30	TRBJ1-2	.	.	CAWRVPGGSYYGYTF	TGTGCCTGGAGGGTACCGGGGGGTTCTTACTATGGCTACACCTTC
TRBV28	TRBJ2-1	.	.	CASREAGGGMLNEQFF	TGTGCCAGCAGGGAGGCCGGGGGCGGTATGTTAAATGAGCAGTTCTTC
TRBV6-1	TRBJ2-1	TRBD2	.	CASSEVGSGVGQFF	TGTGCCAGCAGTGAAGTGGGTAGCGGGGTCGGGCAGTTCTTC
TRBV30	TRBJ2-2	.	.	CAWIRTYGELFF	TGTGCCTGGATCCGAACGTACGGGGAGCTGTTTTTT
TRBV7-2	TRBJ1-5	TRBD1	.	CASSLVGTVSNQPQHF	TGTGCCAGCAGCTTAGTGGGGACAGTTAGCAATCAGCCCCAGCATTTT
TRBV5-6	TRBJ1-5	TRBD1	.	CASSLGIQGGYQPQHF	TGTGCCAGCAGCTTGGGAATACAGGGGGGATATCAGCCCCAGCATTTT
TRBV18	TRBJ1-6	.	few	CASSPEGGANSPLHF	TGTGCCAGCTCCCCAGAGGGGGGGGCCAATTCACCCCTCCACTTT
TRBV19	TRBJ1-4	.	.	CASSTRELPRTNEKLFF	TGTGCCAGTAGTACCAGGGAGCTCCCACGGACTAATGAAAAACTGTTTTTT
TRBV30	TRBJ2-2	.	.	CAWSVTGYTGELFF	TGTGCCTGGAGTGTTACAGGTTACACCGGGGAGCTGTTTTTT
TRBV5-1	TRBJ1-4	TRBD1	.	CASSLAPQGGNEKLFF	TGCGCCAGCAGCTTGGCCCCACAGGGGGGTAATGAAAAACTGTTTTTT
TRBV2	TRBJ1-1	.	.	CASSDRGGTEAFF	TGTGCCAGCAGTGATCGGGGCGGCACTGAAGCTTTCTTT
TRBV4-1	TRBJ1-4	TRBD1	.	CASSREGTNRGEKLFF	TGCGCCAGCAGCCGAGAAGGGACGAACAGGGGTGAAAAACTGTTTTTT
TRBV2	TRBJ2-7	.	.	CASSGMGSPYEQYF	TGTGCCAGCAGTGGGATGGGTAGTCCCTACGAGCAGTACTTC
TRBV2	TRBJ1-4	.	.	CASSERAGIPEKLFF	TGTGCCAGCAGTGAACGGGCCGGGATTCCTGAAAAACTGTTTTTT
TRBV19	TRBJ2-7	TRBD2	.	CASSAMGGTYEQYF	TGTGCCAGTAGCGCCATGGGGGGGACCTACGAGCAGTACTTC
TRBV6-4	TRBJ1-2	.	.	CASSVGTGGGYGYTF	TGTGCCAGCAGCGTCGGGACCGGCGGGGGTTATGGCTACACCTTC
TRBV6-5	TRBJ1-5	.	few	CASSRGNQPQHF	TGTGCCAGCAGTCGAGGGAATCAGCCCCAGCATTTT
TRBV6-1	TRBJ2-5	.	once	CASSEGGSPLQETQYF	TGTGCCAGCAGTGAAGGCGGGTCCCCCCTCCAAGAGACCCAGTACTTC
TRBV2	TRBJ1-6	.	.	CASSVGSDSPLHF	TGTGCCAGCAGTGTAGGCTCCGACTCACCCCTCCACTTT
TRBV7-9	TRBJ1-5	.	.	CASSFHSDNQPQHF	TGTGCCAGCAGCTTTCATTCCGACAATCAGCCCCAGCATTTT
TRBV7-9	TRBJ1-2	TRBD1	.	CASSLVGTVRGYTF	TGTGCCAGCAGCCTCGTTGGGACAGTGCGAGGCTACACCTTC
TRBV27	TRBJ2-5	.	.	CASSLKAYQETQYF	TGTGCCAGCAGTTTAAAAGCTTATCAAGAGACCCAGTACTTC